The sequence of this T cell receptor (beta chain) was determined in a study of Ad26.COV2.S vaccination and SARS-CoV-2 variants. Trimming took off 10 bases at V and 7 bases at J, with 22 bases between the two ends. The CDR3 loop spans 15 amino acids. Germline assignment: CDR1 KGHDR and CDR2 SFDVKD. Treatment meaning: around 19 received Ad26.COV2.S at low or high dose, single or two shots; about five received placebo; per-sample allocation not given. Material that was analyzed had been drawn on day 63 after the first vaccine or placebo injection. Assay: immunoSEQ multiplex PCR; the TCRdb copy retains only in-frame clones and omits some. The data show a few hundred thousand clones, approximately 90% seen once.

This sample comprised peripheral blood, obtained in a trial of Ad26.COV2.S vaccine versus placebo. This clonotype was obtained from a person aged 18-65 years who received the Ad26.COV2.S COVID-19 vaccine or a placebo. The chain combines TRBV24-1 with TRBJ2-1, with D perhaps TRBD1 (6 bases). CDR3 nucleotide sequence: TGTGCCACGCACCCCGGGACGCCCCAGGGGAATGAGCAGTTCTTC. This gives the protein CATHPGTPQGNEQFF.